This TCR beta chain is from a study of human T cells and chemical hapten exposure. Regarding the study as a whole: DPC sensitization produced no change in TCRs with frequency above 1 in 1000.

It was the library that attached unique molecular identifiers to individual cDNA molecules. MiXCR, applied by TCRdb to the RACE reads, yields one record per CDR3 protein. The sample has under 90,000 distinct CDR3 sequences; over 6.5% are singletons. The table lists this clonotype with a few counts. What it binds is unknown. J was trimmed by 5 bases and V by 3 bases; bases with no gene match: 9. The CDR3 is 15 amino acids. The germline V gene has CDR1 SGHDT and CDR2 YYEEEE. Sample time point: healthy volunteer bleed at 6 weeks. Before extraction, the whole blood was not fractionated, and total RNA was taken from it.

Sequenced input: whole blood. The chain is built from TRBV5-6 and TRBJ2-7, with 9 bases that match TRBD1. This sequence originates from a male donor in good health. Some clones in this sample may be carry-over from other donors' samples. The DNA for the CDR3 is TGTGCCAGCAGCTATAGGACAGGGGTAGCCGACGAGCAGTACTTC. Translating gives CASSYRTGVADEQYF.